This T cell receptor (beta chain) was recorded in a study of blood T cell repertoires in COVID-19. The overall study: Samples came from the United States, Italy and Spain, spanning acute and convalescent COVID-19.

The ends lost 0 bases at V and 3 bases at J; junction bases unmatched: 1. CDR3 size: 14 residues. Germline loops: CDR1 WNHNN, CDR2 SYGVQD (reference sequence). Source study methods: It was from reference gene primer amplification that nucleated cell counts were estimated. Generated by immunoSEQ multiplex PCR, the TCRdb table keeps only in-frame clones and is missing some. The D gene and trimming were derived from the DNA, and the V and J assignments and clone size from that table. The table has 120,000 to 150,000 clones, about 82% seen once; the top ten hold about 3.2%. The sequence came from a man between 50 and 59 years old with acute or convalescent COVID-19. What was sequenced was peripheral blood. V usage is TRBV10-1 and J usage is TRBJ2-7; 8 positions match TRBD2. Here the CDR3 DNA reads TGCGCCAGCAGTGAGTCCAGCGGGGGCTACGAGCAGTACTTC. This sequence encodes CASSESSGGYEQYF.